Sequencing of this TCR beta chain was carried out in a study of cytomegalovirus exposure and HLA in healthy donors. Primers: 60 Vbeta forward and 13 Jbeta reverse. Authors' data handling: In a later analysis, around 10 million of tens of millions of unique beta chains occurred in at least two donors. Profiling relied on immunoSEQ multiplex PCR, and the TCRdb table lists in-frame clones only, not all of them. The V and J calls and the clone size are those of that table, but D and trimming were determined from the DNA. The table shows 150,000 or so clones, with 65% to 90% occurring only once. The sequencing sample was made of PBMCs. The sequence derives from a woman younger than 35 in good health and CMV-seronegative.

The CDR3: CASSQWQGAGEQYF. The DNA for the CDR3 is TGCGCCAGCAGCCAATGGCAGGGGGCGGGCGAGCAGTACTTC. This chain connects TRBV4-1 to TRBJ2-7, with TRBD1 matching over 8 bases. The J segment lost 6 bases and the V segment lost 2 bases, leaving 6 bases of the junction unmatched. The length of the CDR3 is 14 residues. The germline V gene encodes CDR1 MGHRA and CDR2 YSYEKL.